This T cell receptor beta chain was sequenced for a study of T cells after yellow fever vaccination. Overall study: The SMART-Seq v4 Ultra Low Input method served to prepare the low-cell-number fractions.

UMIs and a universal primer site were added when TCR cDNA was made by 5'RACE template switching. TCRdb re-called the 5' RACE reads through MiXCR, storing one row per CDR3 protein. This sample yields hundreds of thousands of distinct CDR3 sequences, of which 9% to 15% are seen a single time; more than 12% belongs to the top ten. V was clipped by 5 bases and J by 4 bases; unmatched bases: 8. There are 15 residues in the CDR3. The V gene's germline CDR1 is MNHNS and CDR2 SASEGT. V is TRBV6-1 and J is TRBJ2-1, with 7 bases aligning to TRBD1. The source is a man under 40 who received the YFV17D yellow fever vaccine. The specimen was PBMCs, collected on the day of the yellow fever booster vaccination. CDR3 in amino acids: CASSPAGTEYNEQFF. The CDR3 DNA sequence: TGTGCCAGCAGTCCCGCCGGGACAGAGTACAATGAGCAGTTCTTC.